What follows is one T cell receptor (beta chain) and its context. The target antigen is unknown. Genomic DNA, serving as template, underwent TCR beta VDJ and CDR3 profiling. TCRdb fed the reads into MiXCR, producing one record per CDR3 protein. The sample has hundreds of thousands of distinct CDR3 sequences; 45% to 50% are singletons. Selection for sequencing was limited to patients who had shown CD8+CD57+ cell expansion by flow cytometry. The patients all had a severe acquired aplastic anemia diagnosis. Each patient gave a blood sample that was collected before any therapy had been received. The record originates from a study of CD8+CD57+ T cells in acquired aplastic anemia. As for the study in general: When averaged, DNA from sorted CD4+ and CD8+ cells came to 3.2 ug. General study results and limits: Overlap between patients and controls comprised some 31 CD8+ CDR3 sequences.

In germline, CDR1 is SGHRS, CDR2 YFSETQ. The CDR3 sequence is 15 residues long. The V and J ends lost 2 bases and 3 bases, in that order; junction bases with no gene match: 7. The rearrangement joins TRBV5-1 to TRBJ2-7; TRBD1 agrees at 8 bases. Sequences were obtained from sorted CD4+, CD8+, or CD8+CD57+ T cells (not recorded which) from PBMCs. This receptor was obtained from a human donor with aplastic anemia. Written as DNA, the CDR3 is TGCGCCAGCAGCTTAGTGACAGGGGCGGTCTACGAGCAGTACTTC. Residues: CASSLVTGAVYEQYF.